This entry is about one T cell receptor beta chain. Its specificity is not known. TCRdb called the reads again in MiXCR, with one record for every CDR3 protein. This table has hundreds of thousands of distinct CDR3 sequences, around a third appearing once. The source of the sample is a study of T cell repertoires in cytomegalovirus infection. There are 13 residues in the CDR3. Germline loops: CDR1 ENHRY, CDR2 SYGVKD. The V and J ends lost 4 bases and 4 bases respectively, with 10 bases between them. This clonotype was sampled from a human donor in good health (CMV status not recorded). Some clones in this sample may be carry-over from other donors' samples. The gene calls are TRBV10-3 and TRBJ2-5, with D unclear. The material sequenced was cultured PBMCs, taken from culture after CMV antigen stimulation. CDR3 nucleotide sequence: TGTGCCATCAGTGCAGACCTCGGAGAGACCCAGTACTTC. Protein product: CAISADLGETQYF.